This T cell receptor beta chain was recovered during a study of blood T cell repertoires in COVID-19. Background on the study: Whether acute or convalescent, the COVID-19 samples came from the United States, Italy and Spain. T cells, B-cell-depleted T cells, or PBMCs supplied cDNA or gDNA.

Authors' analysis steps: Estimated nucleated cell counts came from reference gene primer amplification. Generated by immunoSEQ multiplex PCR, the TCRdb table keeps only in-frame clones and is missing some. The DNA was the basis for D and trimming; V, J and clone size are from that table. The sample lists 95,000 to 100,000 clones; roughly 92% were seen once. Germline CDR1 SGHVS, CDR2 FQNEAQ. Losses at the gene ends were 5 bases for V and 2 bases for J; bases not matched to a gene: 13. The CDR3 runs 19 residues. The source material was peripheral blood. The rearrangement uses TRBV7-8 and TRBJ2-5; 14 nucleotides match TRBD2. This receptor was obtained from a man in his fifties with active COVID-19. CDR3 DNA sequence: TGTGCCAGCAGCGAAAGGAGGGGACTAGCGGGAGTAGAACAAGAGACCCAGTACTTC. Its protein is CASSERRGLAGVEQETQYF. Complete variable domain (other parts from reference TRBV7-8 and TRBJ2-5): GAGVSQSPRYKVAKRGQDVALRCDPISGHVSLFWYQQALGQGPEFLTYFQNEAQLDKSGLPSDRFFAERPEGSVSTLKIQRTQQEDSAVYLCASSERRGLAGVEQETQYFGPGTRLLVL.